Reported below is one T cell receptor beta chain. Unmatched junction bases numbered 2, after V lost 5 bases and J lost 3 bases. The CDR3 spans 15 residues. Germline CDR1 and CDR2: SGHTA and FQGNSA. These data come from a study of blood T cell repertoires in COVID-19. As for the study in general: T cells, B-cell-depleted T cells, or PBMCs supplied cDNA or gDNA.

Some clones are missing from TCRdb's copy, which holds only in-frame ones; the method was immunoSEQ multiplex PCR. The sample lists roughly 200,000 clones; around 90% were seen once. V gene TRBV7-2 combines with J gene TRBJ1-3; 12 positions match TRBD1. Sequencing was performed on peripheral blood. The source of this sequence is a middle-aged man with acute or convalescent COVID-19. The CDR3 coding sequence is TGTGCCAGCAGCCGGGACAGGGGGCTTGGAAACACCATATATTTT. Translating it yields CASSRDRGLGNTIYF. Filled out from reference TRBV7-2 and TRBJ1-3, the complete variable domain reads GAGVSQSPSNKVTEKGKDVELRCDPISGHTALYWYRQSLGQGLEFLIYFQGNSAPDKSGLPSDRFSAERTGGSVSTLTIQRTQQEDSAVYLCASSRDRGLGNTIYFGEGSWLTVV.